This T cell receptor beta chain emerged from a study of PD-1 blockade in classical Hodgkin lymphoma. The CDR3 loop spans 16 amino acids. Germline V CDR1 and CDR2: MGHRA, YSYEKL. The J segment lost 1 base and the V segment lost 4 bases, leaving 5 bases of the junction unmatched. Repertoires were generated with immunoSEQ multiplex PCR, while TCRdb's copy carries only in-frame clones and drops some. In the table there are some 40,000 clones, approximately 70% of which are singletons. Overall study results and limits: Newly diagnosed patients reportedly had lower baseline TCR diversity than healthy donors. Before treatment, complete responders showed about the same diversity as newly diagnosed patients.

All patients relapsed after autologous stem cell transplantation, and brentuximab vedotin exposure varied. This clone was counted a few times. Antigen: not known. The source is a human donor with classical Hodgkin lymphoma. The V call is TRBV4-1, the J call TRBJ2-1; 9 bases align to TRBD2. This sample comprised peripheral blood mononuclear cells (PBMCs), obtained before the second cycle of nivolumab. The CDR3 sequence is CASSRGLAPSYNEQFF. The DNA of the CDR3 is TGCGCCAGCAGCCGCGGACTAGCGCCTTCCTACAATGAGCAGTTCTTC.